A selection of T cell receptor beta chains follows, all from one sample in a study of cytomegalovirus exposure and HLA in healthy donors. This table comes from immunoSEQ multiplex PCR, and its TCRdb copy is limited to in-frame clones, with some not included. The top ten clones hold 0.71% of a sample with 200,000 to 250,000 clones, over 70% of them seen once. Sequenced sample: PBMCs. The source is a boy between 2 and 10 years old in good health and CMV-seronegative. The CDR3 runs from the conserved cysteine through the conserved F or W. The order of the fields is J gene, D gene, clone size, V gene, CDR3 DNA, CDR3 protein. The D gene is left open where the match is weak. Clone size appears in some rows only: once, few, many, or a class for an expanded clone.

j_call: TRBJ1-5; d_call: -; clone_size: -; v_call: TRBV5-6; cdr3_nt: TGTGCCAGCAGCTCCCATCGGCTGGGGGGGGGCCGATGGGGGCCCCAGCATTTT; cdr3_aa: CASSSHRLGGGRWGPQHF
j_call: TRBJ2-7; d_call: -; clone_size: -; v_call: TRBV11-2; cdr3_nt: TGTGCCAGCAGCTTAGTGTCGGGGGAGCAGTACTTC; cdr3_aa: CASSLVSGEQYF
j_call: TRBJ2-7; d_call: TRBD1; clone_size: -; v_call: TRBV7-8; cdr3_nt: TGTGCCAGCAGCGTGTCCGTGGGGACAGTCTACGAGCAGTACTTC; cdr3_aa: CASSVSVGTVYEQYF
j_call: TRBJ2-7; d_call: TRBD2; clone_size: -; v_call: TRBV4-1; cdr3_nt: TGCGCCAGCAGCCCCCTAGCGGGCGGCCCCTACGAGCAGTACTTC; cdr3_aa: CASSPLAGGPYEQYF
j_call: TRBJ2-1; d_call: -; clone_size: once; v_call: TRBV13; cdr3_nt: TGTGCCAGCAGCCCGAATACTAGAAGCTTTTACAATGAGCAGTTCTTC; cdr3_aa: CASSPNTRSFYNEQFF
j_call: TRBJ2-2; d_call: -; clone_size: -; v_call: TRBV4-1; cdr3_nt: TGCGCCAGCAGCTCTAACTCGGGGGCCGGGGAGCTGTTTTTT; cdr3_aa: CASSSNSGAGELFF
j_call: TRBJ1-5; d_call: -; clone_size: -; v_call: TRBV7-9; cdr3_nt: TGTGCCAGCAGCTTATTTCCAGGGGCCCATCAGCCCCAGCATTTT; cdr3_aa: CASSLFPGAHQPQHF
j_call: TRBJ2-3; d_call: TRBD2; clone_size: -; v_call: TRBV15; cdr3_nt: TGTGCCACCAGCAGCCAAACTAGCGGGAGAACGGATACGCAGTATTTT; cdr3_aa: CATSSQTSGRTDTQYF
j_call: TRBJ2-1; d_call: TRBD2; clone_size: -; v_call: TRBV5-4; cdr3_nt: TGTGCCAGCAGTCCACTAGCGGGAGGATCCAATGAGCAGTTCTTC; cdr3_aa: CASSPLAGGSNEQFF
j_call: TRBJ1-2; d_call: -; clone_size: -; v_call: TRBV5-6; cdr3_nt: TGTGCCAGCAGCTTGGAGGGGGTCGGGTACTATGGCTACACCTTC; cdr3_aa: CASSLEGVGYYGYTF
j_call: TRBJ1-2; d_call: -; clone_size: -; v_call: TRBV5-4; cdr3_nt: TGTGCCAGCAGCTTGGGGAGGCGCGGCGTTACAGGCTACACCTTC; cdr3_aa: CASSLGRRGVTGYTF
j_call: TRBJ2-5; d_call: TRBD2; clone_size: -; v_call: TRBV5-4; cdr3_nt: TGTGCCAGCTGGAATAGCGGGACCGCCCAAGAGACCCAGTACTTC; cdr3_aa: CASWNSGTAQETQYF
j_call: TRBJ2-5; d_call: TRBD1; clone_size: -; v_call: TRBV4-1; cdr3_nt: TGCGCCAGCAGCCAAGATCCGGGGACAGGAGAGACCCAGTACTTC; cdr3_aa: CASSQDPGTGETQYF
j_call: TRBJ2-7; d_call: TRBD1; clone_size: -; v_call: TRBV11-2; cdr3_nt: TGTGCCAGCAGCCCGACAGGGCGCGAGCAGTACTTC; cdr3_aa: CASSPTGREQYF
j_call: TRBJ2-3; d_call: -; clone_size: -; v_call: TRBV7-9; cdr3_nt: TGTGCCAGCTCCTGGGTTTCGGGCGGGCCAGCAGATACGCAGTATTTT; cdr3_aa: CASSWVSGGPADTQYF
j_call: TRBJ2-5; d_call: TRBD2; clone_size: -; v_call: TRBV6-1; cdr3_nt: TGTGCCAGCCCTTCTGGGACTAGCGGGAGGGAGACCCAGTACTTC; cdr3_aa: CASPSGTSGRETQYF